This T cell receptor beta chain was sequenced for a study of identical twins. The table lists this clonotype with many counts. Its antigen is unidentified. All donors comprised healthy Caucasians. TCRdb analysed the 5' RACE reads with MiXCR anew, one entry per CDR3 protein. The repertoire holds 150,000 or so distinct CDR3 sequences, with 3% to 4.5% as singletons. With 1 base clipped from V and 4 bases from J, the junction kept 2 bases outside the gene matches. Germline assignment: CDR1 LGHDT and CDR2 YNNKEL (reference sequence). The CDR3 consists of 15 residues. Study-wide points: Twins shared out-of-frame alpha sequences with excess low generation probability.

The chain recombines TRBV3-1 with TRBJ2-5; 11 nucleotides line up with TRBD2. Sequencing was performed on memory T cells sorted from blood. This TCR derives from a man younger than 30 in good health. CDR3 nucleotides: TGTGCCAGCAGCCAAGCGCTAGCGGGAGGAGAGACCCAGTACTTC. Translation: CASSQALAGGETQYF.